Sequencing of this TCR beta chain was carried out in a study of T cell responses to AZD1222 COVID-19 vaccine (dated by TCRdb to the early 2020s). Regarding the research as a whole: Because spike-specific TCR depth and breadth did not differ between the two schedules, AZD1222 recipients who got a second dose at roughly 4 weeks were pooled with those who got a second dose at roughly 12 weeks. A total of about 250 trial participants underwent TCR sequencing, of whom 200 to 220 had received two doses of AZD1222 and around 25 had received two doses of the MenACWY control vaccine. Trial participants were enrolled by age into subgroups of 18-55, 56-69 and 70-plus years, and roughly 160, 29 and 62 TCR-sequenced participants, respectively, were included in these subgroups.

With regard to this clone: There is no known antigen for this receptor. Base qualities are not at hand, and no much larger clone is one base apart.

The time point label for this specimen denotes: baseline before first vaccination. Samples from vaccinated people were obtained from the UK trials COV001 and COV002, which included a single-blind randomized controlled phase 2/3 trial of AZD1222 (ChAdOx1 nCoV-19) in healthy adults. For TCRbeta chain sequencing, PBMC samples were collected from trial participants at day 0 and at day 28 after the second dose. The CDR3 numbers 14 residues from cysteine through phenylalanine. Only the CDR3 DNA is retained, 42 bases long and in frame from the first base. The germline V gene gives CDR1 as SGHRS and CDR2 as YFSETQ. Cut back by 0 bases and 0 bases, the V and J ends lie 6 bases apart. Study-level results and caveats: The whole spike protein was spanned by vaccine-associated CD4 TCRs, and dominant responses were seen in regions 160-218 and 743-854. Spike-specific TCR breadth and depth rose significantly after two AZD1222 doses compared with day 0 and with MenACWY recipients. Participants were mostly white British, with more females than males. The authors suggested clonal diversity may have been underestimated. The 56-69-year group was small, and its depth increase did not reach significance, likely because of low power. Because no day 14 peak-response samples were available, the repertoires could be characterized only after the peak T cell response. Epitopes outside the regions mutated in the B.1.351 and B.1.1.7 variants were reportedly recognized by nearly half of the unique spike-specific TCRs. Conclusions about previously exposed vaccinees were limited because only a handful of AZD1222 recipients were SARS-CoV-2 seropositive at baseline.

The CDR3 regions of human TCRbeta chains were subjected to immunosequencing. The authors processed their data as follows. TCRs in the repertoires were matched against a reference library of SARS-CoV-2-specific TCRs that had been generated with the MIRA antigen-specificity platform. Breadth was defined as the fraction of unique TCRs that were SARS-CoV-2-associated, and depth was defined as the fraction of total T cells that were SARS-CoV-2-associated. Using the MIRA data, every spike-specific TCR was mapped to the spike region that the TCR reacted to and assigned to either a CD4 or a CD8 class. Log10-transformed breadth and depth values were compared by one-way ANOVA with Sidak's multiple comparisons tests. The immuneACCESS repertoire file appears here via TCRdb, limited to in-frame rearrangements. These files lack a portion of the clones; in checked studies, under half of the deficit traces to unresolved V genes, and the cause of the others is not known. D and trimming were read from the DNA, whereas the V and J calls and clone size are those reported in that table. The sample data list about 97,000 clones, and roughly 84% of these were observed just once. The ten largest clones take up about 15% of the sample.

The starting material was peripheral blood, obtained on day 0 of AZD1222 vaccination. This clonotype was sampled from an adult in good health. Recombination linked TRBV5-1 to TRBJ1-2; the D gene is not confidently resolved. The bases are TGCGCCAGCAGCTTGGATAGGTCTAACTATGGCTACACCTTC. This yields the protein CASSLDRSNYGYTF.